These T cell receptor beta chains were read from a single sample in a study of blood T cell repertoires in COVID-19. Libraries were prepared by immunoSEQ multiplex PCR; TCRdb keeps only in-frame clonotypes and omits some of them. The data contain 20,000 to 25,000 clones, around 67% of them singletons. Sequenced input: peripheral blood. The receptors shown here come from a human donor in a cohort sampled during active or convalescent COVID-19. CDR3s include the opening cysteine and the closing phenylalanine or tryptophan. The D gene is left open where the match is weak. Expanded clones get a size class; other rows say once, few or many, or leave the size out.

cdr3_nt: TGTGCCAGCAGCGTTACAGGAACAGTGGGAGAGCAGTACTTC; cdr3_aa: CASSVTGTVGEQYF; j_call: TRBJ2-7; clone_size: few; v_call: TRBV9; d_call: .
cdr3_nt: TGTGCCAGTAGTAAGGACATTCAGCCCCGCGAACTGTTTTTT; cdr3_aa: CASSKDIQPRELFF; j_call: TRBJ1-4; clone_size: .; v_call: TRBV19; d_call: .
cdr3_nt: TGTGCCAGCAGACAGACAGGTAATCAGCCCCAGCATTTT; cdr3_aa: CASRQTGNQPQHF; j_call: TRBJ1-5; clone_size: few; v_call: TRBV12-3/TRBV12-4; d_call: .
cdr3_nt: TGTGCCAGCAGCGTAGAGGGTCTTCACGGGAGCTCCTACAATGAGCAGTTCTTC; cdr3_aa: CASSVEGLHGSSYNEQFF; j_call: TRBJ2-1; clone_size: .; v_call: TRBV9; d_call: .
cdr3_nt: TGTGCCAGCACCCATCACGGGGGAGGCACTGAAGCTTTCTTT; cdr3_aa: CASTHHGGGTEAFF; j_call: TRBJ1-1; clone_size: .; v_call: TRBV6-5; d_call: .
cdr3_nt: TGCGCCAGCAGCGTCGGACAGGGGACGAGCTCCTACGAGCAGTACTTC; cdr3_aa: CASSVGQGTSSYEQYF; j_call: TRBJ2-7; clone_size: .; v_call: TRBV5-1; d_call: TRBD1
cdr3_nt: TGTGCCAGCTCACTCTCCCGGGACAGGGCCTATGCTGAAGCTTTCTTT; cdr3_aa: CASSLSRDRAYAEAFF; j_call: TRBJ1-1; clone_size: many; v_call: TRBV18; d_call: TRBD1
cdr3_nt: TGTGCCAGCAGTCGACATGGACAGGGCAATCAGCCCCAGCATTTT; cdr3_aa: CASSRHGQGNQPQHF; j_call: TRBJ1-5; clone_size: once; v_call: TRBV6-5; d_call: TRBD1
cdr3_nt: TGCGCCAGCAGTTTCCGGGGACAGCCATTTGTGAACACTGAAGCTTTCTTT; cdr3_aa: CASSFRGQPFVNTEAFF; j_call: TRBJ1-1; clone_size: medium-sized; v_call: TRBV5-1; d_call: TRBD1
cdr3_nt: TGTGCCAGCAGTTTAAGAGCCTACGAGCAGTACTTC; cdr3_aa: CASSLRAYEQYF; j_call: TRBJ2-7; clone_size: .; v_call: TRBV28; d_call: .
cdr3_nt: TGTGCCAGCAGTTTCTCCCCTCTAGCAGCGGGAGCGCGAGGTACGCAGTATTTT; cdr3_aa: CASSFSPLAAGARGTQYF; j_call: TRBJ2-3; clone_size: .; v_call: TRBV27; d_call: TRBD2
cdr3_nt: TGTGCTAGCAGCTTATCACCAAAGGGGGCATCTGGAAACACCATATATTTT; cdr3_aa: CASSLSPKGASGNTIYF; j_call: TRBJ1-3; clone_size: .; v_call: TRBV7-7; d_call: TRBD1
cdr3_nt: TGTGCCAGCAGCCTAAAGGGGCTTAGGGGAGATACGCAGTATTTT; cdr3_aa: CASSLKGLRGDTQYF; j_call: TRBJ2-3; clone_size: few; v_call: TRBV3-1/TRBV3-2; d_call: .
cdr3_nt: TGTGCCATCAGTGTTGGTCTCGGGACATCTAACTATGGCTACACCTTC; cdr3_aa: CAISVGLGTSNYGYTF; j_call: TRBJ1-2; clone_size: .; v_call: TRBV10-3; d_call: .
cdr3_nt: TGTGCCAGCAGCCAAGCGAGTTATGTCAGGGACAAGAGGAACACCATATATTTT; cdr3_aa: CASSQASYVRDKRNTIYF; j_call: TRBJ1-3; clone_size: few; v_call: TRBV4-2; d_call: .
cdr3_nt: TGCGCCAGCAGCCAAGAGTACCGAGGTTATACTGAAGCTTTCTTT; cdr3_aa: CASSQEYRGYTEAFF; j_call: TRBJ1-1; clone_size: .; v_call: TRBV4-3; d_call: .
cdr3_nt: TGTGCCAGCAGTTACTCAGGCAGGACTCAAGAGACCCAGTACTTC; cdr3_aa: CASSYSGRTQETQYF; j_call: TRBJ2-5; clone_size: once; v_call: TRBV6-6; d_call: .
cdr3_nt: TGTGCCAGTAGGAAAACAGGTATCGATGAGCAGTTCTTC; cdr3_aa: CASRKTGIDEQFF; j_call: TRBJ2-1; clone_size: .; v_call: TRBV19; d_call: .
cdr3_nt: TGTGCCAGCAGCTCCGACAGGGGAGTCCACGAGCAGTACTTC; cdr3_aa: CASSSDRGVHEQYF; j_call: TRBJ2-7; clone_size: .; v_call: TRBV11-2; d_call: TRBD1
cdr3_nt: TGTGCCAGCAGTTCGCCCACGCAAGGACAGAACTATGGCTACACCTTC; cdr3_aa: CASSSPTQGQNYGYTF; j_call: TRBJ1-2; clone_size: .; v_call: TRBV28; d_call: .
cdr3_nt: TGTGCCAGCATCCGGGCGGGACAGCTTTACTTC; cdr3_aa: CASIRAGQLYF; j_call: TRBJ1-2; clone_size: .; v_call: TRBV6-5; d_call: TRBD1
cdr3_nt: TGTGCCAGCAGCTTAGGACCGGGGACAGGGGGCCGAGAGACCCAGTACTTC; cdr3_aa: CASSLGPGTGGRETQYF; j_call: TRBJ2-5; clone_size: .; v_call: TRBV7-2; d_call: TRBD1